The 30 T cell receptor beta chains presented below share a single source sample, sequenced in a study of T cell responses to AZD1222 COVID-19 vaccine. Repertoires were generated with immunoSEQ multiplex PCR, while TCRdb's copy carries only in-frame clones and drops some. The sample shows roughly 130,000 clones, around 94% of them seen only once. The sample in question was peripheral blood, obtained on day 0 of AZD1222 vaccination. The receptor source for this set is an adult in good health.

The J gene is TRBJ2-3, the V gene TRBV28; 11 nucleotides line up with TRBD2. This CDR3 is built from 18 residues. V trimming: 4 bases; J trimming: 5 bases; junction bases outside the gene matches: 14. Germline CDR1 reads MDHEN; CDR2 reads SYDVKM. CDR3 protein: CASSSPRASGRSLDTQYF. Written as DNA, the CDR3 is TGTGCCAGCAGTTCCCCCCGGGCTAGCGGGAGGTCTTTAGATACGCAGTATTTT.

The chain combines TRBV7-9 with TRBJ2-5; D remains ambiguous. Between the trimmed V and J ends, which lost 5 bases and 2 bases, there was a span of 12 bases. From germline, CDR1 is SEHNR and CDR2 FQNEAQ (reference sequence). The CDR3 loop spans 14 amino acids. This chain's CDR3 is CASSPPSVQETQYF. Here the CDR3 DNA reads TGTGCCAGCAGCCCGCCATCGGTACAAGAGACCCAGTACTTC.

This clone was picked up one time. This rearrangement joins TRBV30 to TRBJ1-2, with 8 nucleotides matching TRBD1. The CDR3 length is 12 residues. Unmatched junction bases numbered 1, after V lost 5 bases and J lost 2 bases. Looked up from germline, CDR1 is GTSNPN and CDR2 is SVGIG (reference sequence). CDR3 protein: CAWGDRNYGYTF. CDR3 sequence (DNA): TGTGCCTGGGGGGACAGGAACTATGGCTACACCTTC.

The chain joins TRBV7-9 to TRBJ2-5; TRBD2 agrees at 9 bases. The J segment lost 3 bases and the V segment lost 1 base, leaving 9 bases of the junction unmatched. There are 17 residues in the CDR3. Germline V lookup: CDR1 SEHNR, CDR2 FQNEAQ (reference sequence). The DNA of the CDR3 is TGTGCCAGCAGCTTAGAGGGCGGTAGCGGGAGAAAAGAGACCCAGTACTTC. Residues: CASSLEGGSGRKETQYF.

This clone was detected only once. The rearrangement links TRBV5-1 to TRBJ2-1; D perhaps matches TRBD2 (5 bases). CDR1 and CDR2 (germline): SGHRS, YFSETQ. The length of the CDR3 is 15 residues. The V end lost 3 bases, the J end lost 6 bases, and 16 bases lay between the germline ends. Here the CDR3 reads CASSYGRGTSNEQFF. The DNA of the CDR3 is TGCGCCAGCAGCTATGGACGGGGAACCTCCAATGAGCAGTTCTTC.

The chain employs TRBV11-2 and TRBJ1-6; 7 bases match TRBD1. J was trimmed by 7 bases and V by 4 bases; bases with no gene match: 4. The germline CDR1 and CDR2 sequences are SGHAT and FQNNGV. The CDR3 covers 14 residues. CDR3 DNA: TGTGCCAGCAGCTCGGGACAGCAAAATTCACCCCTCCACTTT. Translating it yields CASSSGQQNSPLHF.

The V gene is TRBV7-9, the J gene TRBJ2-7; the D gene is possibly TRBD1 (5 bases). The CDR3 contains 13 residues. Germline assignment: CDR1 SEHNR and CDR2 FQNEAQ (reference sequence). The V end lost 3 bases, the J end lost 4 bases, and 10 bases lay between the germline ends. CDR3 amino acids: CASSFRTQYEQYF. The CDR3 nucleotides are TGTGCCAGCAGCTTCCGGACACAATACGAGCAGTACTTC. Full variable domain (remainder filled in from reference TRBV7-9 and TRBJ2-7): DTGVSQNPRHKITKRGQNVTFRCDPISEHNRLYWYRQTLGQGPEFLTYFQNEAQLEKSRLLSDRFSAERPKGSFSTLEIQRTEQGDSAMYLCASSFRTQYEQYFGPGTRLTVT.

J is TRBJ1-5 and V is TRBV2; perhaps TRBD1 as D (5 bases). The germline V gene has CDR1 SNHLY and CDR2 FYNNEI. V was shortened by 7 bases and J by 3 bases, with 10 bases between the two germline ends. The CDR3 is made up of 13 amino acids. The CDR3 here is CASMGRVNQPQHF. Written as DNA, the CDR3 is TGTGCCAGCATGGGCAGGGTCAATCAGCCCCAGCATTTT.

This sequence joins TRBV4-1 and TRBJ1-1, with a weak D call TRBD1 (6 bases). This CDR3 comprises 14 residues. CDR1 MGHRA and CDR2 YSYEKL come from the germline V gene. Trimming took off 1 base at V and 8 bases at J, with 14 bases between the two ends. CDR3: CASSQVQEGEEAFF. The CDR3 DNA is TGCGCCAGCAGCCAAGTACAGGAGGGGGAGGAAGCTTTCTTT.

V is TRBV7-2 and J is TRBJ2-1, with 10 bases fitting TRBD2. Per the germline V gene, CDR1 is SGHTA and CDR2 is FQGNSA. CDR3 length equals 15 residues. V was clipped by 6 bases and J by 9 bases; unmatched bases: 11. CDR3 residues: CASSSRGGTSVEQFF. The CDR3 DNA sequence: TGTGCCAGCAGTTCCCGGGGGGGGACTAGCGTTGAGCAGTTCTTC.

CDR3 DNA: TGTGCCAGCAGCCCCCAGGAGGGGCGGGTTCAAGAGACCCAGTACTTC. Residues: CASSPQEGRVQETQYF. The chain uses TRBV3-1 (or the pseudogene TRBV3-2) and TRBJ2-5; perhaps TRBD2 as D (6 bases). V lost 4 bases, J lost 2 bases, and 17 bases lay in between. Germline CDR1 and CDR2: LGHDT and YNNKEL (reference sequence). CDR3 length: 16 amino acids.

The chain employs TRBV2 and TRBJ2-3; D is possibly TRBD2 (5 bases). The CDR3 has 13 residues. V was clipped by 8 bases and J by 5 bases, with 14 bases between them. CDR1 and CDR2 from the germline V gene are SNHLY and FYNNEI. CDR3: CASAREVGDTQYF. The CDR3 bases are TGTGCCAGCGCCCGGGAAGTGGGAGATACGCAGTATTTT.

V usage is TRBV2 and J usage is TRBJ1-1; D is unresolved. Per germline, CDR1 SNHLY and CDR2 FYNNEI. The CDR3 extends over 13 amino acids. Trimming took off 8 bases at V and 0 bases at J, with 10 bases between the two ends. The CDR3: CASQTIMNTEAFF. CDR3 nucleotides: TGTGCCAGCCAGACCATTATGAACACTGAAGCTTTCTTT.

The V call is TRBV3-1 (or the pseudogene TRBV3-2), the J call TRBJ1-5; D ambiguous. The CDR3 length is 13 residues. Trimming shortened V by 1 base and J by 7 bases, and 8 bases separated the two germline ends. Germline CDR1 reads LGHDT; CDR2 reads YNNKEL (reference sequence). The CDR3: CASSQGFDQPQHF. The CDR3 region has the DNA TGTGCCAGCAGCCAAGGGTTCGACCAGCCCCAGCATTTT.

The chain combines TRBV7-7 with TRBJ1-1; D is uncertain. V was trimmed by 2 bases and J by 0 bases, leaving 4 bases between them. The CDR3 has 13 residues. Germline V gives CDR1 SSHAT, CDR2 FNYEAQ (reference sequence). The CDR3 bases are TGTGCCAGCAGCTTATCCGTGAACACTGAAGCTTTCTTT. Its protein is CASSLSVNTEAFF.

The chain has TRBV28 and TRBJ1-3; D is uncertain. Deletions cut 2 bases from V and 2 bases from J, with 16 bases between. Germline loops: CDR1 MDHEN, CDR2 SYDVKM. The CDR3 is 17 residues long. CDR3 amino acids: CASSLVGYSPAGNTIYF. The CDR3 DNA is TGTGCCAGCAGTTTAGTTGGCTATTCTCCAGCTGGAAACACCATATATTTT.

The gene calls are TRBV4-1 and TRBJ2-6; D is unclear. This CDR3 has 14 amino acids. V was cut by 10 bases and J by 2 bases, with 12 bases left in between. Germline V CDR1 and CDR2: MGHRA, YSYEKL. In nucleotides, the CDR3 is TGCGCCACCCGAACAAGCCCTGGGGCCAACGTCCTGACTTTC. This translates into CATRTSPGANVLTF.

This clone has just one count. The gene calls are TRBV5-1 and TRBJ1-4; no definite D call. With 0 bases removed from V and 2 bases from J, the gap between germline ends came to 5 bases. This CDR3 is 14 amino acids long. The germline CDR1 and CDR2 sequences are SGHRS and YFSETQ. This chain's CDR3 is CASSLEGTNEKLFF. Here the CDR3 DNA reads TGCGCCAGCAGCTTGGAGGGTACTAATGAAAAACTGTTTTTT.

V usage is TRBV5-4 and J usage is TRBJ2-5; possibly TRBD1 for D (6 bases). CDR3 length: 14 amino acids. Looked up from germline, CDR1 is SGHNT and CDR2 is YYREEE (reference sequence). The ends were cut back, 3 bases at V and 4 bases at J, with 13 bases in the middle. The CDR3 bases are TGTGCCAGCAGCTCCAACAGGGTCCCAGAGACCCAGTACTTC. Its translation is CASSSNRVPETQYF.

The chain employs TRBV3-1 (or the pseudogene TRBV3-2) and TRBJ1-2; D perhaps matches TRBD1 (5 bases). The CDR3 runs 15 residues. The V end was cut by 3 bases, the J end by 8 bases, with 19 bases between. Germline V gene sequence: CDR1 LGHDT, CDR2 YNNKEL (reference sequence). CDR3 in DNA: TGTGCCAGCAGCCACCAGACAGTCTACAAGGGAGGCTACACCTTC. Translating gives CASSHQTVYKGGYTF.

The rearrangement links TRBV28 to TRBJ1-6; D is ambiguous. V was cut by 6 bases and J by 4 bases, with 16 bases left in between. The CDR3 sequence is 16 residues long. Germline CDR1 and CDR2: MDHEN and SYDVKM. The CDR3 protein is CASSGPDGGYNSPLHF. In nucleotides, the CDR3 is TGTGCCAGCAGCGGACCGGACGGCGGTTATAATTCACCCCTCCACTTT.

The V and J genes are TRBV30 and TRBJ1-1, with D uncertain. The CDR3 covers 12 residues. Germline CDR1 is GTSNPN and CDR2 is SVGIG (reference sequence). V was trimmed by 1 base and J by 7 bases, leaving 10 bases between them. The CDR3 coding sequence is TGTGCCTGGAGTGAGGCTGATGATGAAGCTTTCTTT. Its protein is CAWSEADDEAFF.

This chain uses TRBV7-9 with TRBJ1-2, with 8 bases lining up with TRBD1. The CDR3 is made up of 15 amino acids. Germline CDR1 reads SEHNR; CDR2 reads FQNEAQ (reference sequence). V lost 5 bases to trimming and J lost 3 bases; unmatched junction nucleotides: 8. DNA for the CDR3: TGTGCCAGCAGCACAAGGACAGGGCCCGACTATGGCTACACCTTC. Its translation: CASSTRTGPDYGYTF.

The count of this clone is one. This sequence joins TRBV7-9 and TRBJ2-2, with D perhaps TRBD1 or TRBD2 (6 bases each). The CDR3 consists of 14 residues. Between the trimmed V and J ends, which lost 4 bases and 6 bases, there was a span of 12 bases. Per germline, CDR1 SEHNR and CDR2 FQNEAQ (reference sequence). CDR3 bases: TGTGCCAGCAGCTCGCCCGGGGGCCCCGGGGAGCTGTTTTTT. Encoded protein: CASSSPGGPGELFF.

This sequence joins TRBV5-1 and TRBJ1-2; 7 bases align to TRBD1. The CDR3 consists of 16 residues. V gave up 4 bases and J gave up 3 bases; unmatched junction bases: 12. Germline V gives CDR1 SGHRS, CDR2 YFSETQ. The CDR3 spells CASSALTGVRDYGYTF. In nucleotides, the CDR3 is TGCGCCAGCAGCGCCCTTACAGGGGTGCGGGACTATGGCTACACCTTC.

The CDR3 sequence: CASTEHGLAGDHSGANVLTF. Here the CDR3 DNA reads TGTGCCAGCACCGAACACGGACTAGCGGGAGACCACTCTGGGGCCAACGTCCTGACTTTC. The rearrangement joins TRBV28 to TRBJ2-6, with 13 bases aligning to TRBD2. Germline V gives CDR1 MDHEN, CDR2 SYDVKM. This CDR3 has 20 residues. J gave up 0 bases and V 7 bases, and 12 bases lay outside the gene matches.

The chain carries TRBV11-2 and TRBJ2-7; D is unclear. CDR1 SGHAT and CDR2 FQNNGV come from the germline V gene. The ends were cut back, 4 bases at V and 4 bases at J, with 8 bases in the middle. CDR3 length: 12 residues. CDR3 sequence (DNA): TGTGCCAGCAGCTCCGCTAGGTACGAGCAGTACTTC. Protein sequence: CASSSARYEQYF.

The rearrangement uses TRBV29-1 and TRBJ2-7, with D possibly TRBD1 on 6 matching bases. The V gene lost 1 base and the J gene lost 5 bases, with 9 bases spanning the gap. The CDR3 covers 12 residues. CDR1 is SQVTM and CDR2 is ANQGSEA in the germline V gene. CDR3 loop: CSVEGTVDEQYF. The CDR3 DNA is TGCAGCGTTGAAGGGACAGTTGACGAGCAGTACTTC.

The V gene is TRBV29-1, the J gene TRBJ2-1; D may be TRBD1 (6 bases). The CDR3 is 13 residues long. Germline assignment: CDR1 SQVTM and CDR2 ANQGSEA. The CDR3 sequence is CSSGGQGGNEQFF. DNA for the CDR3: TGCAGTTCTGGGGGCCAGGGTGGCAATGAGCAGTTCTTC.

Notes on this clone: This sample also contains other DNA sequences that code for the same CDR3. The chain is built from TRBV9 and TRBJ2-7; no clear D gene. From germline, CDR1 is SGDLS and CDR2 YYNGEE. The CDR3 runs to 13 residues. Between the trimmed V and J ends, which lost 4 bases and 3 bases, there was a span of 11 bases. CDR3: CASSPRTGYEQYF. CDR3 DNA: TGTGCCAGCAGCCCTCGGACGGGCTACGAGCAGTACTTC.